A few counts support the clone carrying this T cell receptor (beta chain). Its specificity is unknown. TCR beta libraries were prepared from cDNA with unique molecular identifiers. TCRdb independently ran MiXCR on the PCR reads; one entry per CDR3 protein. Here the sample spans more than 500,000 distinct CDR3 sequences, 30% to 40% being singletons. Trimming left V 0 bases short and J 3 bases short, with 12 bases between. This CDR3 has 15 residues. CDR1 is MNHEY, CDR2 SVGAGI, per germline. The sample is drawn from a study of post-analysis software for immune sequencing data. Study conclusions and caveats: When patients were compared with controls, a handful of TRBV segments were more frequent, TRBV5-6, TRBV5-1 and TRBV20-1 among them. There was significantly lower normalized Chao1 diversity in multiple sclerosis patients than in controls.

This chain links TRBV6-5 with TRBJ2-7, with D possibly matching TRBD1 (5 bases). The TCR sequence derives from a girl aged 2 to 17 with multiple sclerosis. The specimen sequenced was blood. DNA for the CDR3: TGTGCCAGCAGTTACTCGATGGGCAGGGTCTACGAGCAGTACTTC. This encodes CASSYSMGRVYEQYF.